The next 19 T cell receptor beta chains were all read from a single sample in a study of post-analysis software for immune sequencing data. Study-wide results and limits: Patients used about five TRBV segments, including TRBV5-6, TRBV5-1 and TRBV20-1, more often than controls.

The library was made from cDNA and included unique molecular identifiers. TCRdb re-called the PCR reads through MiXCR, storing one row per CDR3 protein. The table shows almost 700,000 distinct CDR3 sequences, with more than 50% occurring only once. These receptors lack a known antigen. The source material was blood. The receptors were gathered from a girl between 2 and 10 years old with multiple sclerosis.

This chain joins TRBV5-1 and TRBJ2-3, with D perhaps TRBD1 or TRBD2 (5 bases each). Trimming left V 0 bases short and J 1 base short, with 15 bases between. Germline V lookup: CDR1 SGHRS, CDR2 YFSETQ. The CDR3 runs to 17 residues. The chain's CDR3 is CASSLGGVQRRTDTQYF. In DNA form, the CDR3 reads TGCGCCAGCAGCTTGGGAGGGGTTCAGCGGCGCACAGATACGCAGTATTTT. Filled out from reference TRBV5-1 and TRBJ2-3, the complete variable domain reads KAGVTQTPRYLIKTRGQQVTLSCSPISGHRSVSWYQQTPGQGLQFLFEYFSETQRNKGNFPGRFSGRQFSNSRSEMNVSTLELGDSALYLCASSLGGVQRRTDTQYFGPGTRLTVL.

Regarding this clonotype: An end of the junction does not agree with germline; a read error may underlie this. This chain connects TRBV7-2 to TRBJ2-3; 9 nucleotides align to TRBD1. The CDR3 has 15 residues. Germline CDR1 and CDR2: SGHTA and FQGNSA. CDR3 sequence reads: CASSLPTGGSDTRYF. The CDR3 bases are TGTGCCAGCAGCTTACCCACAGGGGGCTCAGATACGCGGTATTTT. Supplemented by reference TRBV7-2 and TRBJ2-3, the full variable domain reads GAGVSQSPSNKVTEKGKDVELRCDPISGHTALYWYRQSLGQGLEFLIYFQGNSAPDKSGLPSDRFSAERTGGSVSTLTIQRTQQEDSAVYLCASSLPTGGSDTRYFGPGTRLTVL.

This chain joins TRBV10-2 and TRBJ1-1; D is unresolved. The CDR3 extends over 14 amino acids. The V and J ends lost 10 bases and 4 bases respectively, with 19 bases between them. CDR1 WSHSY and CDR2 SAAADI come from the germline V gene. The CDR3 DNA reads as TGCGCCACAGAGGTGGGCACCCGGAGCACTGAAGCTTTCTTT. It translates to CATEVGTRSTEAFF.

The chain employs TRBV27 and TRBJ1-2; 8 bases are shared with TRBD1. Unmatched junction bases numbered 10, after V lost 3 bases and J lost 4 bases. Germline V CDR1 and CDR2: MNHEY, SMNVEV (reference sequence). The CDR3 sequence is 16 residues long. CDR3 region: CASSFQPGTGLYGYTF. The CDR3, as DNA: TGTGCCAGCAGTTTCCAACCGGGGACAGGCCTCTATGGCTACACCTTC.

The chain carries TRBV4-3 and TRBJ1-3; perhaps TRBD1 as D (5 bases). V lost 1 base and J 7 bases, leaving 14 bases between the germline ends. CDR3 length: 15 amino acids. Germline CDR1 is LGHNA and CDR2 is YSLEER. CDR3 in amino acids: CASSQGGPEVNTIYF. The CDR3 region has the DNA TGCGCCAGCAGCCAAGGGGGCCCTGAGGTCAACACCATATATTTT.

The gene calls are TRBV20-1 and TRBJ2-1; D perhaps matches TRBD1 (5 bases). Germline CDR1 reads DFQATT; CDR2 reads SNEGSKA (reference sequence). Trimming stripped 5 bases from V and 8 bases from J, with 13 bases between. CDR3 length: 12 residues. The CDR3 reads CSAQGLRDEQFF. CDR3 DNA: TGCAGTGCTCAGGGCCTAAGGGATGAGCAGTTCTTC.

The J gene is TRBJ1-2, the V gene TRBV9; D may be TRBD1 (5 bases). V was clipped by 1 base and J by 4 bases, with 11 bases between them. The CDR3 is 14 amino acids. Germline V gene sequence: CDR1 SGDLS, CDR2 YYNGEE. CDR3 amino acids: CASSVKRGSYGYTF. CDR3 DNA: TGTGCCAGCAGCGTAAAGCGGGGGAGCTATGGCTACACCTTC.

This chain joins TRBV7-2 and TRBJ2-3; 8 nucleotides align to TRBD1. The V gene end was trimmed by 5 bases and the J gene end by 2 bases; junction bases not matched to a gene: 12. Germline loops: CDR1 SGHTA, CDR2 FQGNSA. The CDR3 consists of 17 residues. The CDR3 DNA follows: TGTGCCAGCAGCGCAGTGGGACAGGTTACCATCACAGATACGCAGTATTTT. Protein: CASSAVGQVTITDTQYF.

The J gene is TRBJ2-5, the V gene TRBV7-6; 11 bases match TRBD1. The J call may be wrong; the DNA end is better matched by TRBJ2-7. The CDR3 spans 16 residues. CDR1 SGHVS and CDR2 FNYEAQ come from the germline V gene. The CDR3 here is CASSSKPGQGEYEQYF. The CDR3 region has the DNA TGTGCCAGCAGCTCCAAACCGGGACAGGGGGAATACGAGCAGTACTTC.

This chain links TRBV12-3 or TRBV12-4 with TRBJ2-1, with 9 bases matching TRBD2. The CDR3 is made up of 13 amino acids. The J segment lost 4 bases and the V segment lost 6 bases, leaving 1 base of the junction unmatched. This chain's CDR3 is CASRGLAYNEQFF. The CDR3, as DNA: TGTGCCAGCAGAGGACTAGCGTACAATGAGCAGTTCTTC.

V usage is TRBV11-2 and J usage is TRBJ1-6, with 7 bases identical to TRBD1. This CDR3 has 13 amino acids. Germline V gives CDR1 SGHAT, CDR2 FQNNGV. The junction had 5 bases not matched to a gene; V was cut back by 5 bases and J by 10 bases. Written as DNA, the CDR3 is TGTGCCAGCAGCCGTGACAGGGCCTCACCCCTCCACTTT. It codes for CASSRDRASPLHF.

The CDR3 nucleotides read TGCAGTGCTAGAGTTTATAGGACTAGCGACGCAAGGCTGCGCAATGAGCAGTTCTTC. Amino acid sequence: CSARVYRTSDARLRNEQFF. The chain couples TRBV20-1 to TRBJ2-1; 9 positions match TRBD2. Germline CDR1 reads DFQATT; CDR2 reads SNEGSKA (reference sequence). V lost 1 base and J lost 6; bases outside the gene matches: 19. The CDR3 has 19 residues.

CDR3 sequence reads: CASSQDIGGGTDTQYF. DNA for the CDR3: TGTGCCAGCAGCCAAGATATCGGCGGGGGGACAGATACGCAGTATTTT. The rearrangement links TRBV14 to TRBJ2-3, with 8 bases matching TRBD2. The CDR3 covers 16 residues. The germline V gene has CDR1 SGHDN and CDR2 FVKESK. Trimming cost V 0 bases and J 3 bases; bases outside gene matches: 5.

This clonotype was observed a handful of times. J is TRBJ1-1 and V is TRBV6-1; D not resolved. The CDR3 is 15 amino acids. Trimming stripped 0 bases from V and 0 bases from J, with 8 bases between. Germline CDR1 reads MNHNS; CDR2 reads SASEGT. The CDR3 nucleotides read TGTGCCAGCAGTGAAGCCCCAATAATGAACACTGAAGCTTTCTTT. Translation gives CASSEAPIMNTEAFF.

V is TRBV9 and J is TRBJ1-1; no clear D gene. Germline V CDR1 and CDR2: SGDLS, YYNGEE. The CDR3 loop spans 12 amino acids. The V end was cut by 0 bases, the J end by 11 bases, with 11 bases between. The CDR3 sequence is CASSVGTGKAFF. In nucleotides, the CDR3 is TGTGCCAGCAGCGTAGGGACTGGGAAGGCTTTCTTT.

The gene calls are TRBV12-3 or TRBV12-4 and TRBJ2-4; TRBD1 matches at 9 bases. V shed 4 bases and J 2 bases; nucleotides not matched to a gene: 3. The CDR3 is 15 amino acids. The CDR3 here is CASSWGTGSKNIQYF. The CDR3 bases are TGTGCCAGCAGTTGGGGGACAGGGTCCAAAAACATTCAGTACTTC.

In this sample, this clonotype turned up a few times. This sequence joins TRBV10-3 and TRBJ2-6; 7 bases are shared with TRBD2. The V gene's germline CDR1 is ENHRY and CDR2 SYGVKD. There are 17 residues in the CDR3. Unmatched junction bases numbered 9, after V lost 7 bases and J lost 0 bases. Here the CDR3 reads CAITTGTTSSGANVLTF. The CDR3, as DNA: TGTGCCATCACCACCGGGACTACTTCCTCTGGGGCCAACGTCCTGACTTTC.

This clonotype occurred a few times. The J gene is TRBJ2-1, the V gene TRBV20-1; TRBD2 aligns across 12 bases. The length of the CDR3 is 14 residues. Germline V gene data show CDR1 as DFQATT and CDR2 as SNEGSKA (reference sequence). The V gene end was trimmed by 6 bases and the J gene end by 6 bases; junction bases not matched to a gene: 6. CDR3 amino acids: CSATGTSGPNEQFF. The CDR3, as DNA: TGCAGTGCGACCGGGACTAGCGGGCCCAATGAGCAGTTCTTC.

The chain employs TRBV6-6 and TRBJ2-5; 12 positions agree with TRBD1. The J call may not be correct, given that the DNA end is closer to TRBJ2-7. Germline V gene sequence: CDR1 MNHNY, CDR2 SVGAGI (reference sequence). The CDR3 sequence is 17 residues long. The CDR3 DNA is TGTGCCAGCAGTCCCGGGACAGGGGGCGCGAGAGCCAACGAGCAGTACTTC. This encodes CASSPGTGGARANEQYF.